Each of the 2 T cell receptor beta chains below was sequenced from the same sample in a study of blood T cell repertoires in COVID-19. The table came from immunoSEQ multiplex PCR; TCRdb's copy has only in-frame clones and leaves some out. This table has approximately 440,000 clones, 90% appearing once. Sequencing was done on a sample of PBMCs or T cells enriched from blood (not recorded which). The receptors derive from a man in his late teens or twenties who had recovered from COVID-19.

The gene calls are TRBV7-9 and TRBJ1-1; 8 bases are shared with TRBD1. The CDR3 runs 15 residues. Trimming at V came to 3 bases and at J to 5 bases, leaving 8 bases not matched to a gene. Germline assignment: CDR1 SEHNR and CDR2 FQNEAQ (reference sequence). The CDR3 DNA sequence: TGTGCCAGCAGCTTTGACAGGGGATTGTTGACTGAAGCTTTCTTT. This sequence encodes CASSFDRGLLTEAFF. Looking up the rest from reference TRBV7-9 and TRBJ1-1 gives the full variable domain: DTGVSQNPRHKITKRGQNVTFRCDPISEHNRLYWYRQTLGQGPEFLTYFQNEAQLEKSRLLSDRFSAERPKGSFSTLEIQRTEQGDSAMYLCASSFDRGLLTEAFFGQGTRLTVV.

The J gene is TRBJ2-1, the V gene TRBV11-2, with TRBD2 identical over 12 bases. CDR1 is SGHAT and CDR2 is FQNNGV in the germline V gene. The CDR3 runs 14 residues. The V gene end was trimmed by 7 bases and the J gene end by 6 bases; junction bases not matched to a gene: 4. This chain's CDR3 is CASILAGGRNEQFF. CDR3 bases: TGTGCCAGCATTCTAGCGGGAGGGCGCAATGAGCAGTTCTTC. The entire variable domain, with the rest obtained from reference TRBV11-2 and TRBJ2-1, is as follows: EAGVAQSPRYKIIEKRQSVAFWCNPISGHATLYWYQQILGQGPKLLIQFQNNGVVDDSQLPKDRFSAERLKGVDSTLKIQPAKLEDSAVYLCASILAGGRNEQFFGPGTRLTVL.